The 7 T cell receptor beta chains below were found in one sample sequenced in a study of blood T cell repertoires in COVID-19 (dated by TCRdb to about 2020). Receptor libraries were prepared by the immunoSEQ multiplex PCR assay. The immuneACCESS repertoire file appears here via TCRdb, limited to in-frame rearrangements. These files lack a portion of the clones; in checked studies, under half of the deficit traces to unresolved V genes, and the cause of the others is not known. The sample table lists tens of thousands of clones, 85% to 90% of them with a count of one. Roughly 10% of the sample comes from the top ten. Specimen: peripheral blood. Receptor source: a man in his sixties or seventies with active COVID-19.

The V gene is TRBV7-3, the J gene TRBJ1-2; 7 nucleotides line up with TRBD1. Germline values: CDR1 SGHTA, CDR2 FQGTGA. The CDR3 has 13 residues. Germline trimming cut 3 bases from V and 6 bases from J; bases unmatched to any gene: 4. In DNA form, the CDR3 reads TGTGCCAGCAGCTTCGCAGGGGGAAATGGCTACACCTTC. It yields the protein CASSFAGGNGYTF.

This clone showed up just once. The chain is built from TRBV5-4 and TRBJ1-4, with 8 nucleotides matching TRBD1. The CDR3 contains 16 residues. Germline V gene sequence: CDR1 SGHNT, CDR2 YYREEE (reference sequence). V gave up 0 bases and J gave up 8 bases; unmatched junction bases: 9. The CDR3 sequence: CASSLGGQAQIEKLFF. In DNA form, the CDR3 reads TGTGCCAGCAGCTTGGGGGGACAGGCCCAAATAGAAAAACTGTTTTTT.

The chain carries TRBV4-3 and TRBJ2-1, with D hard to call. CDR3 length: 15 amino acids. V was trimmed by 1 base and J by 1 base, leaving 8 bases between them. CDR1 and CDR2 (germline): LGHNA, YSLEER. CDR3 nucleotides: TGCGCCAGCAGCCAAGGCGAGGAATCCTACAATGAGCAGTTCTTC. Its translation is CASSQGEESYNEQFF.

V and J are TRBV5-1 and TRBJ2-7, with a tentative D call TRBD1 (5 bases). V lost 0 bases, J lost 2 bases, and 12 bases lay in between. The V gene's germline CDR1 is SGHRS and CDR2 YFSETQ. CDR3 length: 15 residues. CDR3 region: CASSLGQSSTYEQYF. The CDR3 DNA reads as TGCGCCAGCAGCTTGGGACAGTCTTCTACCTACGAGCAGTACTTC.

The CDR3 loop reads CASSPRQGYEQYF. CDR3 DNA: TGCGCCAGCAGCCCCCGACAGGGCTACGAGCAGTACTTC. J is TRBJ2-7 and V is TRBV5-1, with TRBD1 matching over 7 bases. The ends lost 4 bases at V and 3 bases at J; junction bases unmatched: 4. The CDR3 spans 13 residues. Germline loops: CDR1 SGHRS, CDR2 YFSETQ.

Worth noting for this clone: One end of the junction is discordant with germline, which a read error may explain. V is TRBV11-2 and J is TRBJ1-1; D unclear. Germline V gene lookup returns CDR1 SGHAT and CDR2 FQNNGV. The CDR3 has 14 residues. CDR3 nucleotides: TGTGCCAGCACCTTAGCGGGTGGGTACACTGAAGCTTTCTTT. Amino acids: CASTLAGGYTEAFF.

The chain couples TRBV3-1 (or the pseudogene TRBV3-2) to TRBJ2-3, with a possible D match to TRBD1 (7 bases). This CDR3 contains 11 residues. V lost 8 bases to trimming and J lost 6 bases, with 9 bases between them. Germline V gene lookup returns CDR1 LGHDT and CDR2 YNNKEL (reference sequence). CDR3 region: CASSGGDTQYF. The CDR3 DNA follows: TGTGCCAGCTCAGGGGGGGATACGCAGTATTTT.